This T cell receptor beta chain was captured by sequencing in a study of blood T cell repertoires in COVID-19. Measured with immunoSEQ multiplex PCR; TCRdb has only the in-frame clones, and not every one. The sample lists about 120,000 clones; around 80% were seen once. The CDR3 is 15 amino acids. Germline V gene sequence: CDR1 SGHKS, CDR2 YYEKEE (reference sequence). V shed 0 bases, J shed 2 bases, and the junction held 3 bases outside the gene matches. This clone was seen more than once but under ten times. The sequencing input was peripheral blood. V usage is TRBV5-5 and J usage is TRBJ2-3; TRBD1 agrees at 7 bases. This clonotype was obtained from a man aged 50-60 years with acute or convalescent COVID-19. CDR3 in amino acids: CASSLGQGNTDTQYF. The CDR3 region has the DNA TGTGCCAGCAGCTTGGGACAGGGTAACACAGATACGCAGTATTTT.